The TCR beta chain under discussion was sequenced for a study of monozygotic twins with inflammatory bowel disease (dated by TCRdb to the late 2010s). Broadly, across the study: The complete study included roughly 30 monozygotic twin pairs: 19 IBD-discordant Danish pairs and nine German pairs, of which four were IBD-concordant and five were IBD-discordant. The search for disease-associated traits relied mainly on comparing, within discordant pairs, IBD patients with their genetically identical healthy co-twins. Each individual had, on average, about 151 000 unique TCRalpha sequences and 181 000 unique TCRbeta sequences available for analysis.

The library was built by means of 5' RACE. Preparation of each TCR library used approximately 4,000 ng of total RNA. cDNA was synthesized with SMARTScribe reverse transcriptase in eight separate reactions per sample. Unique molecular identifiers containing a 6-nucleotide sample barcode were introduced through template switching during cDNA synthesis. Amplification of TCRalpha and TCRbeta cDNA involved two nested PCRs of approximately 16 and 9 cycles, and each PCR was followed by bead purification. Before amplification, cDNA was treated with uracil DNA-glycosylase and purified using the QIAquick PCR purification kit. The second PCR added Illumina TruSeq-compatible adapters along with sample-specific barcodes. TapeStation and Qubit were used to check library quality and concentration, and 4 to 6 ng of each library was pooled. Pooled libraries were sequenced on an Illumina HiSeq2500 single-index Rapid Run with 2 x 100 bp reads and custom sequencing primers. The authors' pipeline ran thus. MiGEC version 1.2.6 was used for UMI-based consensus assembly, which corrected PCR and sequencing errors. MiXCR version 2.1.1 handled V(D)J alignment, clonotype assembly and CDR3 extraction. To normalise gene usage, clonotype sharing and MAIT/NKT TCR abundance, the top 1000, 10 000 and 20 000 clonotypes in each sample were analysed. Diversity was computed as the inverse Simpson index with the vegan R package after downsampling to 27 000 UMIs. Paired Mann-Whitney U tests on discordant twin pairs were used, with Benjamini-Hochberg multiple-testing correction. Each entry corresponds to one CDR3 protein sequence from reads that TCRdb reprocessed, and DNA is not given. The authors' filters were not applied to this entry. This sample's table carries about 420,000 distinct CDR3 sequences. The ten largest clones add up to 2.4% of the sample.

From each donor, an approximately 2.4 ml peripheral blood sample was drawn into PAXgene tubes and stored at -80 degrees C. Without any T cell sorting, total RNA was extracted from whole blood using the PAXgene blood miRNA kit on an automated QIAcube. Peripheral blood from monozygotic twin pairs, either concordant or discordant for inflammatory bowel disease, underwent deep TCRalpha and TCRbeta repertoire profiling that used unique molecular barcoding. Smoking habits were recorded for all twin pairs, and individuals were classified as current, former or never smokers. The CDR3 spans 15 residues, from the cysteine through the phenylalanine. No DNA sequence was recorded. Sequences DFQATT (CDR1) and SNEGSKA (CDR2) are obtained from the germline V gene (reference sequence). Turning to this clonotype: Its antigen remains undetermined.

The paper's findings and limits, for the study overall: Fewer clonotypes were shared with other individuals by IBD patients than by healthy twins, most markedly in patients showing signs of disease activity. No difference in repertoire similarity was observed between concordant and discordant twins, possibly owing to limited statistical power. Background noise and inter-individual variability may have been introduced into the repertoires by the differing immunosuppressive treatments among patients. Measured by the inverse Simpson index, TCRbeta repertoire diversity was lower in IBD patients than in their healthy co-twins. No single strong signal or clonotype linked to IBD turned up in the results, so the idea that one exists was not supported. The analysis was unable to tell different T cell subtypes apart.

The sequenced sample consisted of blood. The source is a human donor with ulcerative colitis or Crohn's disease, or a healthy co-twin of an affected twin (not recorded which). The V and J genes are TRBV20-1 and TRBJ1-5; the D call of TRBD1 rests on TCRdb alone, since no DNA is present to check it. CDR3 protein: CSAGYAGTTNQPQHF.